This T cell receptor (beta chain) was recorded in a study of shared clonotypes between healthy human individuals. Whole-study results and caveats: Larger estimated richness was generally recorded for naive subsets relative to memory subsets.

The assay was run at deep level. Assay: immunoSEQ multiplex PCR; the TCRdb copy retains only in-frame clones and omits some. Of some 2.1 million clones in the sample, about 94% were seen once. In the case of this clone: Its target is unknown.

Per germline, CDR1 SGHVS and CDR2 FQNEAQ. The CDR3 consists of 17 residues. V was shortened by 4 bases and J by 4 bases, with 20 bases between the two germline ends. In the naive CD8 group, cells lacked CD45RO and were positively selected for CCR7, so terminally differentiated effector memory CD45RA+ cells were left out. The receptor was isolated from a man aged 18 to 35 in good health. This chain uses TRBV7-8 with TRBJ2-1; weak D call: TRBD2 (5 bases). Sequencing used naive CD8+ T cells sorted from blood. The CDR3 reads CASSSRLGVGSYNEQFF. The CDR3 coding sequence is TGTGCCAGCAGCTCGCGGTTGGGAGTGGGGTCTTACAATGAGCAGTTCTTC.